These 20 T cell receptor beta chains share one sample of origin, sequenced in a study of CD8+ T cells in alopecia areata. Extracted RNA was reverse transcribed into cDNA, the sequencing template. Generated by immunoSEQ multiplex PCR, the TCRdb table keeps only in-frame clones and is missing some. The sample yields more than 250,000 clones, without any singletons. Separation of pooled cutaneous lymph node cells was by sorting with CD4, CD8alpha, NKG2D, NKG2ACE and other markers. Sequences were obtained from CD4+ T cells sorted from a lymph node. The receptors come from a C3H/HeJ mouse with alopecia areata. This strain's MHC haplotype is H2-k.

Points on this clone: Gene names and germline refer to mouse. The sequenced fragment ends 4 residues before the CDR3 boundary, so the rest is inferred from the germline J gene. The chain links TRBV2 to TRBJ1-1; the D is unclear. CDR1 is LGHNA, CDR2 YSYQKL, per germline. CDR3 length: 14 amino acids. CDR3 sequence: CASSQDLGRTEVFF. The part of the CDR3 DNA that was read is TGTGCCAGCAGCCAAGATCTGGGTAGGACA.

Details on this clone: Mouse gene names apply. The read is 4 residues too short to cover the CDR3 end, so that end is filled in from the germline J gene. The rearrangement uses TRBV19 and TRBJ2-7, with TRBD1 matching 8 bases. In germline, CDR1 is FNHDT, CDR2 SITEND (reference sequence). J was trimmed by 0 bases and V by 1 base; bases with no gene match: 12. The CDR3 runs to 18 residues. Partial CDR3 DNA: TGTGCCAGCAGTATACTGCGGGGGGACAGGAGGAGCTCCTAT. As protein: CASSILRGDRRSSY. The entire CDR3 protein reads CASSILRGDRRSSYEQYF.

Comment on this clone: Mouse names are used for the genes. Read data end 4 residues before the CDR3 end; the end is taken from the germline J gene. The chain links TRBV5 to TRBJ1-1; 9 bases are a match to TRBD1. V dropped 4 bases and J dropped 1; count of bases not matched to a gene: 4. Per the germline V gene, CDR1 is LGHNA and CDR2 is YNLKQL (reference sequence). The CDR3 is made up of 15 amino acids. The CDR3 here is CASSPNRGRNTEVFF. The covered CDR3 bases are TGTGCCAGCAGCCCAAACAGGGGGCGGAACACA.

Concerning this clone itself: Mouse gene names and germline throughout. Read data end 3 residues before the CDR3 end; the end is taken from the germline J gene. This chain connects TRBV13-3 to TRBJ1-6, with 8 bases aligning to TRBD1. TRBJ1-6 is an ORF; its function is uncertain. The CDR3 runs to 15 residues. In germline, CDR1 is NNHDY, CDR2 SYVADS. Losses at the gene ends were 4 bases for V and 5 bases for J; bases not matched to a gene: 5. CDR3 protein: CASSLGQGDNSPLYF. The CDR3 bases that were read are TGTGCCAGCAGTCTTGGACAGGGAGATAATTCGCCC.

There are a few counts of this clone. The genes and germline here are from mouse. The read falls 3 residues short of the CDR3 end, and the missing part is taken from the germline J gene. V is TRBV13-1 and J is TRBJ1-6; D is unresolved. TRBJ1-6 qualifies as an ORF whose function is uncertain. Germline V gives CDR1 NSHNY, CDR2 SYGAGN. V lost 2 bases to trimming and J lost 10 bases, with 7 bases between them. The CDR3 contains 12 residues. The sequenced CDR3 bases are TGTGCCAGCAGTGAGGTAGGGTCGCCC. It yields the protein CASSEVGSP. In full, the CDR3 reads CASSEVGSPLYF.

Ten or more counts support this clone. Gene labels here are mouse ones. The CDR3 goes on 4 residues after the read ends, and that part is filled in from the germline J gene. The chain carries TRBV29 and TRBJ2-1, with TRBD2 matching over 10 bases. V gave up 6 bases and J gave up 1 base; unmatched junction bases: 3. The germline V gene encodes CDR1 MSHET and CDR2 SYDVDS. There are 15 residues in the CDR3. Partial CDR3 DNA: TGTGCTAGCAGCGGGACTGGGGTGAACTATGCT. The encoded protein is CASSGTGVNYA. The full-length CDR3 reads as CASSGTGVNYAEQFF. Drawing the rest from reference TRBV29 and TRBJ2-1, the complete variable domain is DMKVTQMPRYLIKRMGENVLLECGQDMSHETMYWYRQDPGLGLQLIYISYDVDSNSEGDIPKGYRVSRKKREHFSLILDSAKTNQTSVYFCASSGTGVNYAEQFFGPGTRLTVL.

This clone was seen only a few times. Gene names denote mouse genes. The missing CDR3 end, 4 residues past where the read stops, is filled in from the germline J gene. The chain uses TRBV13-1 and TRBJ2-1; the match to TRBD2 covers 10 bases. Germline assignment: CDR1 NSHNY and CDR2 SYGAGN. The CDR3 runs to 15 residues. The DNA read from the CDR3 is TGTGCCAGCAGTGATCCTGGGGGGGCGGGGGCT. This encodes CASSDPGGAGA. The full CDR3 is CASSDPGGAGAEQFF.

In regard to this clone: Any gene name here is a mouse gene name. The CDR3 end lies 4 residues beyond the end of the read and is filled in from the germline J gene. V gene TRBV19 combines with J gene TRBJ2-1, with 8 bases aligning to TRBD2. This CDR3 region has 15 residues. Germline values: CDR1 FNHDT, CDR2 SITEND (reference sequence). CDR3 sequence reads: CASSIRGGAGAEQFF. The sequenced part of the CDR3 DNA is TGTGCCAGCAGTATACGGGGGGGCGCGGGAGCT.

This clone was counted a few times. All gene names here are mouse names. The read stops 3 residues short of the end of the CDR3; the missing end is completed from the germline J gene. The chain has TRBV13-3 and TRBJ1-6; tentatively, D is TRBD1 (6 bases). TRBJ1-6 is treated as an ORF (open reading frame) with a function not yet certain. This CDR3 region has 13 residues. V gave up 6 bases and J gave up 3 bases, with 7 bases separating them. Per the germline V gene, CDR1 is NNHDY and CDR2 is SYVADS. The CDR3 bases that were read are TGTGCCAGCATACAGGGCTATAATTCGCCC. Its protein product is CASIQGYNSP. The entire CDR3 protein reads CASIQGYNSPLYF.

This clone was recorded a few times. Germline and genes: mouse. The CDR3 is cut off 3 residues early in the read; its end comes from the germline J gene. The rearrangement links TRBV1 to TRBJ1-6; D gene unclear. TRBJ1-6 is noted as an ORF with a role that remains uncertain. This CDR3 region has 16 residues. Germline V gene data show CDR1 as NSQYPW and CDR2 as LRSPGD (reference sequence). V lost 0 bases and J 0 bases, leaving 6 bases between the germline ends. CDR3 DNA (partial): TGCACCTGCAGTGCAGACACCATTTCCTATAATTCGCCC. Encoded protein: CTCSADTISYNSP. The CDR3 in full is CTCSADTISYNSPLYF.

Comments on this clone: Gene and germline names: mouse. The CDR3 end lies 4 residues beyond the end of the read and is filled in from the germline J gene. This chain uses TRBV13-2 with TRBJ1-2; 8 bases are a match to TRBD1. The CDR3 is 14 residues long. CDR1 is NNHNN and CDR2 is SYGAGS in the germline V gene (reference sequence). The ends lost 6 bases at V and 3 bases at J; junction bases unmatched: 7. CDR3 in amino acids: CASAAGGRDSDYTF. The sequenced CDR3 bases are TGTGCCAGCGCCGCAGGGGGCAGGGACTCC.

This clone was counted only a few times. Genes and germline are mouse. Read data end 4 residues before the CDR3 end; the end is taken from the germline J gene. Distinct nucleotide sequences in the sample also encode this CDR3. The chain employs TRBV13-2 and TRBJ1-2; D is perhaps TRBD1 (6 bases). V lost 5 bases and J 0 bases, leaving 8 bases between the germline ends. This CDR3 is built from 13 residues. Germline values: CDR1 NNHNN, CDR2 SYGAGS (reference sequence). Here the CDR3 reads CASGDRTNSDYTF. The CDR3 bases that were read are TGTGCCAGCGGGGACAGAACAAACTCC.

Comments on this clone: Gene labels here are mouse ones. The missing CDR3 end, 4 residues past where the read stops, is filled in from the germline J gene. Other nucleotide sequences in the sample specify the same CDR3. The chain couples TRBV1 to TRBJ2-1; TRBD2 matches at 7 bases. V lost 5 bases to trimming and J lost 1 base; unmatched junction nucleotides: 2. Germline V gene lookup returns CDR1 NSQYPW and CDR2 LRSPGD (reference sequence). The CDR3 runs 14 residues. CDR3 region: CTCSPGLNYAEQFF. The part of the CDR3 DNA that was read is TGCACCTGCAGTCCGGGACTGAACTATGCT.

A few counts support this clone. Genes and germline are mouse. Sequencing ends 4 residues short of the CDR3 end; the germline J gene provides the rest. The chain has TRBV17 and TRBJ1-1, with 8 nucleotides matching TRBD1. Germline CDR1 is MNHDT and CDR2 is YYDKIL. The CDR3 totals 15 residues. This CDR3 reads CASSRDLRGRTEVFF. The sequenced part of the CDR3 DNA is TGTGCTAGCAGTAGAGATCTCAGGGGGCGGACA.

To note about this clone: Germline and genes here are mouse. The read ends 4 residues early relative to the CDR3; the germline J gene fills the gap. Other DNA sequences from this sample encode an identical CDR3 as well. The chain has TRBV13-3 and TRBJ1-1; 7 nucleotides match TRBD1. After removal of 0 bases from V and 3 bases from J, the junction contained 2 bases not matched to a gene. The CDR3 contains 14 residues. Germline values: CDR1 NNHDY, CDR2 SYVADS. The CDR3 DNA, read in part, is TGTGCCAGCAGTGATGAAAGGGGGCACACA. It translates to CASSDERGHT. The whole CDR3 reads CASSDERGHTEVFF.

This clone was picked up a small number of times. Genes and germline come from the mouse. The read is 4 residues too short to cover the CDR3 end, so that end is filled in from the germline J gene. The chain links TRBV13-1 to TRBJ2-1, with TRBD1 matching over 9 bases. The CDR3 sequence is 15 residues long. Germline CDR1 reads NSHNY; CDR2 reads SYGAGN. V dropped 2 bases and J dropped 6; count of bases not matched to a gene: 6. CDR3 bases read: TGTGCCAGCAGTGACAACAGGGGGCGGGGTGCT. It specifies CASSDNRGRGA. In full, the CDR3 is CASSDNRGRGAEQFF.

Points on this clone: Germline and genes: mouse. Other DNA sequences in the same sample also yield this CDR3. This chain's CDR3 is CAWSPPGGNTGQLYF. CDR3 DNA (partial): TGTGCCTGGAGTCCCCCCGGAGGGAACACCGGG. The chain employs TRBV31 and TRBJ2-2; the D is unclear. With the read ending 4 residues before the CDR3 end, the germline J gene is used to fill in that end. With 1 base removed from V and 2 bases from J, the gap between germline ends came to 11 bases. CDR3 size: 15 residues. Germline lookup yields CDR1 GKSSPN and CDR2 SITVG.

On this clone: Gene names and germline refer to mouse. Partial CDR3 DNA: TGCACCTGCAGTGCAGCGCCACAGGGGGCTTATGCT. Encoded protein: CTCSAAPQGAYA. The entire CDR3 sequence reads CTCSAAPQGAYAEQFF. The V call is TRBV1, the J call TRBJ2-1; 9 bases align to TRBD1. The read terminates 4 residues ahead of where the CDR3 ends, so the germline J gene completes it. Per the germline V gene, CDR1 is NSQYPW and CDR2 is LRSPGD (reference sequence). J was trimmed by 4 bases and V by 1 base; bases with no gene match: 5. The CDR3 is 16 amino acids.

On this clone itself: Gene names are mouse gene names. The read ends 4 residues before the CDR3 terminus; that terminus is restored from the germline J gene. The V and J genes are TRBV1 and TRBJ1-1; 8 bases fit TRBD1. The CDR3 extends over 14 amino acids. Germline V gene sequence: CDR1 NSQYPW, CDR2 LRSPGD (reference sequence). J gave up 3 bases and V 4 bases, and 4 bases lay outside the gene matches. CDR3 residues: CTCSGTGRDTEVFF. The CDR3 bases that were read are TGCACCTGCAGTGGGACAGGGAGGGACACA.

Notes on this clone: Genes here carry mouse names. Read sequence stops 4 residues before the CDR3 end, and the germline J gene provides the missing end. The sample carries other DNA sequences with the same CDR3. This chain uses TRBV13-2 with TRBJ2-7; 11 bases agree with TRBD1. The CDR3 is 13 residues long. Germline values: CDR1 NNHNN, CDR2 SYGAGS (reference sequence). The CDR3 bases that were read are TGTGCCAGCGGTGGGACAGGGGGCAAT. It translates to CASGGTGGN. The entire CDR3 protein is CASGGTGGNEQYF.